This T cell receptor beta chain appears in the sequencing data of a study of OX40 agonist ivuxolimab in advanced cancers. Overall study context: Dose-escalation cases comprised hepatocellular carcinoma, melanoma, renal cell or head and neck cancer. Study-wide results and caveats: Both CD4+ and CD8+ T cell populations in blood had undergone clonal expansion by week 6 at 0.1 to 3.0 mg/kg.

Collection of blood occurred at baseline, at cycle 4 day 1, and at cycle 7 day 1. A remark on this clone: Its antigen is unknown.

The table came from immunoSEQ multiplex PCR; TCRdb's copy has only in-frame clones and leaves some out. The table records some 66,000 clones, over 70% of them present only once. The source of this sequence is an adult with an advanced solid tumor such as melanoma, head and neck, liver or kidney cancer. Sequencing was performed on CD4+ or CD8+ T cells sorted from blood, taken in a trial of the OX40 agonist ivuxolimab.

CDR3 coding DNA: TGTGCCAGTATGGGGTTGGGGGGACCCACCGGGGAGCTGTTTTTT. Residues: CASMGLGGPTGELFF. This chain uses TRBV19 with TRBJ2-2, with TRBD2 as a possible D gene (6 bases). The CDR3 length is 15 residues. V was trimmed by 7 bases and J by 4 bases, leaving 16 bases between them. CDR1 and CDR2 from the germline V gene are LNHDA and SQIVND (reference sequence).